These 23 T cell receptor beta chains originate from one sample sequenced in a study of T cells expressing NK-cell markers (dated by TCRdb to 2020 to 2022). Library preparation employed 5' RACE. Sequenced using an Illumina HiSeq 2000. Reads reprocessed by TCRdb are summarized as one entry per CDR3 protein sequence, and DNA is absent. This sample's table carries hundreds of thousands of distinct CDR3 sequences. The ten top clones hold 3% to 4.5% of the sample. Sequenced: blood T cells: a sorted CD56 or NKG2C T cell subset, CD4+ or CD8+ T cells, or bulk PBMC T cells (not recorded which). These receptors came from a man younger than 35 in good health. Donor details come from another sample of the same person, matched by shared clones.

The rearrangement joins TRBV20-1 to TRBJ1-3. This CDR3 comprises 15 residues. Germline V gene data show CDR1 as DFQATT and CDR2 as SNEGSKA (reference sequence). The CDR3 here is CSAGGGASSGNTIYF.

The chain couples TRBV4-1 to TRBJ2-1; TCRdb outputs TRBD1, but without DNA this stays unchecked. The germline V gene encodes CDR1 MGHRA and CDR2 YSYEKL. The CDR3 loop spans 16 amino acids. Here the CDR3 reads CASSQETGPPYNEQFF.

The J gene is TRBJ2-2, the V gene TRBV29-1; TCRdb picks TRBD1, but there is no DNA to check that call. This CDR3 is 13 amino acids long. CDR1 and CDR2 from the germline V gene are SQVTM and ANQGSEA. The CDR3 sequence: CSLFKPGTGELFF.

The V call is TRBV29-1, the J call TRBJ2-1; TCRdb's D gene call, TRBD2, goes unchecked for lack of DNA. The germline V gene encodes CDR1 SQVTM and CDR2 ANQGSEA. This CDR3 spans 16 amino acids. The CDR3 loop is CSVDPTSGGPTNEQFF.

The rearrangement joins TRBV7-7 to TRBJ2-2; TCRdb selects TRBD2, and the lack of DNA leaves this call unchecked. This CDR3 contains 16 residues. Germline-derived CDR1 and CDR2 are SSHAT and FNYEAQ (reference sequence). This CDR3 reads CASSPVTSGSYGELFF.

This chain links TRBV27 with TRBJ2-1; TCRdb selects TRBD2, and the lack of DNA leaves this call unchecked. The CDR3 sequence is 17 residues long. Germline V gene lookup returns CDR1 MNHEY and CDR2 SMNVEV (reference sequence). The chain's CDR3 is CASSSPRTSERYNEQFF.

V and J are TRBV4-1 and TRBJ2-1; TCRdb reports TRBD2, a call that lacks DNA to check it against. There are 19 residues in the CDR3. Germline CDR1 and CDR2: MGHRA and YSYEKL. The CDR3 sequence is CASSQLSWSSGRGYNEQFF.

This sequence joins TRBV5-6 and TRBJ2-1; TCRdb names TRBD2, which stays unverified in the absence of DNA. The germline V gene has CDR1 SGHDT and CDR2 YYEEEE. The CDR3 sequence is 12 residues long. This CDR3 reads CASSWGLDEQFF.

The rearrangement links TRBV7-2 to TRBJ2-2; TCRdb proposes TRBD1, but this gene call is untestable without DNA. Germline CDR1 reads SGHTA; CDR2 reads FQGNSA. The CDR3 has 18 residues. CDR3 loop: CASSFLSRTATNTGELFF.

The chain recombines TRBV30 with TRBJ1-1; the D call of TRBD1 rests on TCRdb alone, since no DNA is present to check it. In germline, CDR1 is GTSNPN, CDR2 SVGIG (reference sequence). The length of the CDR3 is 12 residues. CDR3 in amino acids: CASGHPNTEAFF.

The chain is built from TRBV4-2 and TRBJ2-1; there is no DNA to check the TCRdb D call of TRBD2. The CDR3 covers 14 residues. Germline V gene sequence: CDR1 LGHNA, CDR2 YNFKEQ. CDR3 loop: CASGPSGRYNEQFF.

The chain links TRBV6-2 or TRBV6-3 to TRBJ2-3; TCRdb designates TRBD2, a call that cannot be tested without DNA. Germline assignment: CDR1 MNHEY and CDR2 SVGEGT. This CDR3 region has 18 residues. The CDR3 sequence: CASSYVRLAGGGTDTQYF.

The chain couples TRBV29-1 to TRBJ2-4; there is no DNA to check the TCRdb D call of TRBD1. CDR1 and CDR2 from the germline V gene are SQVTM and ANQGSEA. The CDR3 length is 15 residues. The CDR3 sequence: CSVGARGLAKNIQYF.

This chain uses TRBV5-1 with TRBJ2-1; TCRdb names TRBD1, which stays unverified in the absence of DNA. Germline V gene sequence: CDR1 SGHRS, CDR2 YFSETQ. The CDR3 is 16 residues long. CDR3 protein: CASSSGGTDSYNEQFF.

The chain combines TRBV7-8 with TRBJ2-7; the TCRdb call, TRBD2, lacks DNA for checking. Looked up from germline, CDR1 is SGHVS and CDR2 is FQNEAQ. CDR3 length equals 14 residues. The CDR3 loop reads CASSSLAGAYEQYF.

This chain joins TRBV4-2 and TRBJ2-5; TCRdb's D gene call, TRBD1, goes unchecked for lack of DNA. The germline gives CDR1 LGHNA, CDR2 YNFKEQ. The CDR3 sequence is 15 residues long. The CDR3 spells CASNPGKDQEETQYF.

This chain connects TRBV12-5 to TRBJ2-7. CDR3 length: 13 residues. Germline V gene data show CDR1 as LGHNT and CDR2 as FRNRAP. The CDR3 sequence is CASAVSEPYEQYF.

V usage is TRBV7-6 and J usage is TRBJ2-3; the TCRdb D gene call, TRBD1, has no DNA to confirm it. Germline CDR1 reads SGHVS; CDR2 reads FNYEAQ. The CDR3 is 15 residues long. The CDR3 here is CASSPLGGGTDTQYF.

The chain carries TRBV9 and TRBJ2-3; TCRdb outputs TRBD2, but without DNA this stays unchecked. The CDR3 extends over 15 amino acids. Germline loops: CDR1 SGDLS, CDR2 YYNGEE. CDR3 sequence reads: CASSVGTPGTDTQYF.

The chain combines TRBV5-1 with TRBJ2-1; TCRdb returns TRBD2, unconfirmable since there is no DNA. The CDR3 sequence is 18 residues long. From germline, CDR1 is SGHRS and CDR2 YFSETQ. This CDR3 reads CASSSQPLTAGLADEQFF.

CDR3 protein: CASSPYGPSYEQYF. The V call is TRBV7-2, the J call TRBJ2-7; TCRdb outputs TRBD2, but without DNA this stays unchecked. Germline CDR1 reads SGHTA; CDR2 reads FQGNSA. The CDR3 runs to 14 residues. Full variable domain (missing parts from reference TRBV7-2 and TRBJ2-7): GAGVSQSPSNKVTEKGKDVELRCDPISGHTALYWYRQSLGQGLEFLIYFQGNSAPDKSGLPSDRFSAERTGGSVSTLTIQRTQQEDSAVYLCASSPYGPSYEQYFGPGTRLTVT.

J is TRBJ1-1 and V is TRBV12-3 or TRBV12-4. The CDR3 is 15 residues long. The CDR3 sequence: CASSLKFPMNTEAFF.

This chain joins TRBV5-1 and TRBJ2-1; the TCRdb call, TRBD1, lacks DNA for checking. Germline V gene data show CDR1 as SGHRS and CDR2 as YFSETQ. The CDR3 consists of 13 residues. CDR3 protein: CASSPGSYNEQFF.